This record covers a single TCR beta chain. Its antigen remains unknown. The length of the CDR3 is 16 residues. Losses at the gene ends were 0 bases for V and 3 bases for J; bases not matched to a gene: 4. Germline lookup yields CDR1 SGHVS and CDR2 FNYEAQ. The data stem from a study of shared clonotypes between healthy human individuals. Background on the study: CD8 memory received one plate per donor, CD8 naive two, CD4 memory three and CD4 naive three.

Study-level results: Few donors limited the genetic and exposure-history diversity represented. For sorted subsets, rarefaction showed incomplete sequencing despite large depth.

Genomic DNA of every subset was divided equally among multiple immunoSEQ plates. Sequenced by immunoSEQ multiplex PCR; TCRdb stores in-frame clones only, minus some. The data show under 1 million clones, roughly 92% seen once. CD45RO-negative cells were positively selected for CCR7, leaving out terminally differentiated effector memory CD45RA+ cells. V usage is TRBV7-6 and J usage is TRBJ2-3, with 9 bases identical to TRBD2. This receptor was taken from a young man in good health. Sequences were obtained from naive CD8+ T cells sorted from blood. CDR3 nucleotide sequence: TGTGCCAGCAGCTTAGCGGCGGGAGGGCCTACAGATACGCAGTATTTT. It codes for CASSLAAGGPTDTQYF.